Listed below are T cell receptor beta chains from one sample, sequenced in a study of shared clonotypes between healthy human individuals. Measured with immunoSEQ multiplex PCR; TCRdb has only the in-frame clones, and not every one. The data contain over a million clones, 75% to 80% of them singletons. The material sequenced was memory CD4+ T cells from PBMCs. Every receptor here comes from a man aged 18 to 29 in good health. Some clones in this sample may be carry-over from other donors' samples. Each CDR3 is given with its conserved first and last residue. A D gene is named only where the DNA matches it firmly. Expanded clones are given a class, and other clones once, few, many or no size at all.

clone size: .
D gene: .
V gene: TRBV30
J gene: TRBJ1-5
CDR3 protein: CAWSPGLSNQPQHF
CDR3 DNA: TGTGCCTGGAGTCCCGGACTTAGCAATCAGCCCCAGCATTTT

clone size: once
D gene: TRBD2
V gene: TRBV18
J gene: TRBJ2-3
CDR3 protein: CASSPPGLAGATQYF
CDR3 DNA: TGTGCCAGCTCACCACCGGGCCTAGCGGGAGCTACGCAGTATTTT

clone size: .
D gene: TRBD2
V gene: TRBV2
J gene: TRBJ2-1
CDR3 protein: CASSSLAGGGNEQFF
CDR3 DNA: TGTGCCAGCAGTAGTTTAGCGGGAGGAGGGAATGAGCAGTTCTTC

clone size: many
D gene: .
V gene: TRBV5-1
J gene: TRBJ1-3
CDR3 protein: CASSDGNTIYF
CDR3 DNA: TGCGCCAGCAGCGATGGAAACACCATATATTTT

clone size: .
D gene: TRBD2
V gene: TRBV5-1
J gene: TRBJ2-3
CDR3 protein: CASSLGGGRATDTQYF
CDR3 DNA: TGCGCCAGCAGCTTGGGAGGCGGGAGGGCCACAGATACGCAGTATTTT

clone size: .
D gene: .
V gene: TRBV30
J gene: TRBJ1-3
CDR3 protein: CAWSVTGGNTIYF
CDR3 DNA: TGTGCCTGGAGTGTAACCGGGGGAAACACCATATATTTT

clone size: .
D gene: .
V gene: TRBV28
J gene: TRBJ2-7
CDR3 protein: CASMSYYEQYF
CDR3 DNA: TGTGCCAGCATGTCGTACTACGAGCAGTACTTC

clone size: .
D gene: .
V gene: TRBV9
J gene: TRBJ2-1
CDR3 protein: CASSPPGWNEQFF
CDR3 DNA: TGTGCCAGCAGCCCCCCGGGGTGGAATGAGCAGTTCTTC

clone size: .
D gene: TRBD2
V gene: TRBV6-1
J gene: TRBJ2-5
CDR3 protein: CASSEWGLAGGGQETQYF
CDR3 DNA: TGTGCCAGCAGTGAATGGGGACTAGCGGGAGGTGGACAAGAGACCCAGTACTTC

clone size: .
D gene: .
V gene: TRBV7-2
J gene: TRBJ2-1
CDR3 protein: CASSSNEPRIGEQFF
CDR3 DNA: TGTGCCAGCAGCTCTAATGAGCCTAGGATTGGTGAGCAGTTCTTC

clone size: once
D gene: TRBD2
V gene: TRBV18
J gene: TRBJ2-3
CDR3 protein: CASSPLGLAGATDTQYF
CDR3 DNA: TGTGCCAGCTCACCATTGGGACTAGCGGGAGCCACAGATACGCAGTATTTT

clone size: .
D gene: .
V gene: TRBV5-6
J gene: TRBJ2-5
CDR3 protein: CASSWTDRPETQYF
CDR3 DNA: TGTGCCAGCAGCTGGACGGACCGACCAGAGACCCAGTACTTC

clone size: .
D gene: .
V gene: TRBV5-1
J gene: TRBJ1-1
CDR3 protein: CASSPGGAHTEAFF
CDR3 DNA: TGCGCCAGCAGCCCGGGAGGTGCCCACACTGAAGCTTTCTTT

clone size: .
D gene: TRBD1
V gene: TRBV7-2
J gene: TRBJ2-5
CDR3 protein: CASSFRGRPQYF
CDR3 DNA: TGTGCCAGCAGTTTCAGGGGGCGACCCCAGTACTTC

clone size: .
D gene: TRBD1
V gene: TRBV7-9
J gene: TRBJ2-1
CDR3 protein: CASSSLRGQTYNEQFF
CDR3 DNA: TGTGCCAGCAGCTCCCTCAGGGGGCAAACCTACAATGAGCAGTTCTTC

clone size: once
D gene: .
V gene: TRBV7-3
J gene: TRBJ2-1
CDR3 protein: CASSLQGPPQFF
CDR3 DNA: TGTGCCAGCAGCCTCCAGGGGCCCCCGCAGTTCTTC

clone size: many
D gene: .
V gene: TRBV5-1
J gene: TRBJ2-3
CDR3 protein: CASSLLGTTNTDTQYF
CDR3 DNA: TGCGCCAGCAGCTTGCTAGGAACCACTAACACAGATACGCAGTATTTT

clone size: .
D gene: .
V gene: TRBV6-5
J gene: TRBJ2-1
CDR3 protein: CASSYGGAHHNEQFF
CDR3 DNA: TGTGCCAGCAGTTACGGGGGGGCGCATCACAATGAGCAGTTCTTC

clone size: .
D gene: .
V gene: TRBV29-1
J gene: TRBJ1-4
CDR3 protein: CSVPTEGANEKLFF
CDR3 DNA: TGCAGCGTCCCGACCGAGGGAGCTAATGAAAAACTGTTTTTT

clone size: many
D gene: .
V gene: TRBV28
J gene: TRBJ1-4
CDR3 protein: CASSLDSIPDNEKLFF
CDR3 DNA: TGTGCCAGCAGCTTGGACAGCATACCGGATAATGAAAAACTGTTTTTT

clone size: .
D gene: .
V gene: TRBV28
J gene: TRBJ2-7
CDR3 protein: CASSPGHLYEQYF
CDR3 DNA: TGTGCCAGCAGCCCGGGACATCTCTACGAGCAGTACTTC

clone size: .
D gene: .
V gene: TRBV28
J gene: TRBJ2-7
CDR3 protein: CASMSRAFYEQYF
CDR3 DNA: TGTGCCAGCATGTCAAGGGCCTTCTACGAGCAGTACTTC

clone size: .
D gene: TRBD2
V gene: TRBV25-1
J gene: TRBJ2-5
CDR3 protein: CASRGLVVETQYF
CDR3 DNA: TGTGCCAGCAGGGGACTAGTTGTCGAGACCCAGTACTTC

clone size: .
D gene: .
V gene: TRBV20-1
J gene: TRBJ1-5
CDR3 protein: CSARGEGDEHF
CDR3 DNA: TGCAGTGCTAGAGGGGAGGGGGATGAGCATTTT

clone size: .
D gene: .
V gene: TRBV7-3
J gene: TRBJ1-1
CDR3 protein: CASSSRGYTEAFF
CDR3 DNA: TGTGCCAGCAGCTCGCGGGGGTACACTGAAGCTTTCTTT

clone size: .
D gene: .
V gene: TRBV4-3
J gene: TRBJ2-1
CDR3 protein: CASSQGTAFDEQFF
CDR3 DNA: TGCGCCAGCAGCCAAGGGACAGCCTTCGATGAGCAGTTCTTC

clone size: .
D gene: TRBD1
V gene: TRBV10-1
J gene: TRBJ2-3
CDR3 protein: CASSLDRGTDTQYF
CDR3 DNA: TGCGCCAGCAGTCTCGACAGGGGCACAGATACGCAGTATTTT

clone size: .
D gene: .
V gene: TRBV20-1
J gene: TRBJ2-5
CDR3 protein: CSALSETQYF
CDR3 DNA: TGCAGTGCCCTCTCAGAGACCCAGTACTTC

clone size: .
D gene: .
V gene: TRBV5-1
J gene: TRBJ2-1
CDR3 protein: CASSALEGDEQFF
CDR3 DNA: TGCGCCAGCAGCGCCCTTGAGGGCGATGAGCAGTTCTTC

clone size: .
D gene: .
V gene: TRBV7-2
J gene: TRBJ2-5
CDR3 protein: CASSLAASQAGETQYF
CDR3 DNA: TGTGCCAGCAGCTTAGCGGCCAGTCAGGCAGGAGAGACCCAGTACTTC

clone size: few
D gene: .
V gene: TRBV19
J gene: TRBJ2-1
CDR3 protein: CASSIPRGPYNEQFF
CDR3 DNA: TGTGCCAGTAGTATCCCAAGGGGACCCTACAATGAGCAGTTCTTC

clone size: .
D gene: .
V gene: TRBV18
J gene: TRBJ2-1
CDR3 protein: CASSPPGTRSYNEQFF
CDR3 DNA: TGTGCCAGCTCACCACCGGGGACAAGGTCCTACAATGAGCAGTTCTTC

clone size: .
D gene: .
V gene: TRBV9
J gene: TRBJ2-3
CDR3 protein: CASSVALNQGNTQYF
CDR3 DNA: TGTGCCAGCAGCGTAGCCCTAAACCAGGGGAATACGCAGTATTTT

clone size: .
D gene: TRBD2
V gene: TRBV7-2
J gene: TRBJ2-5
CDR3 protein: CASSQAGGWETQYF
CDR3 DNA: TGTGCCAGCAGCCAGGCGGGGGGCTGGGAGACCCAGTACTTC

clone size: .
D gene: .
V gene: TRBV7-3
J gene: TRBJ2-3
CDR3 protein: CASSIPGTDTQYF
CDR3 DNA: TGTGCCAGCAGCATCCCCGGCACAGATACGCAGTATTTT

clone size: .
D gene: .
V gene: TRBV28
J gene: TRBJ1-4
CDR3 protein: CASSLVTTNEKLFF
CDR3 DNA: TGTGCCAGCAGTTTAGTTACAACTAATGAAAAACTGTTTTTT

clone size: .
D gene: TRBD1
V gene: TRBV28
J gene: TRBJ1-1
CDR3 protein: CASPGQNGVNTEAFF
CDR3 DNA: TGTGCCAGCCCGGGACAGAATGGTGTGAACACTGAAGCTTTCTTT

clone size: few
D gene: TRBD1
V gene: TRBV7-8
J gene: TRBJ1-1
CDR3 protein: CASSVRDRVTEAFF
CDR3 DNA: TGTGCCAGCAGCGTCCGGGACAGGGTAACCGAAGCTTTCTTT

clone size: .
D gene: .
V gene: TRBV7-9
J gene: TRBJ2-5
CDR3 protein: CASSDNAGVTQYF
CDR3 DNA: TGTGCCAGCAGCGACAACGCGGGTGTGACCCAGTACTTC

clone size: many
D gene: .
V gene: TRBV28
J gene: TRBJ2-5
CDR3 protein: CASSFIWRGQEFRETQYF
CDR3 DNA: TGTGCCAGCAGTTTCATTTGGCGGGGCCAAGAGTTCCGGGAGACCCAGTACTTC

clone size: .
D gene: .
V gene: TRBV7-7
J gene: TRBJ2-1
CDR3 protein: CASSSSPVGVGTSDEQFF
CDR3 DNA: TGTGCCAGCAGCTCCTCACCAGTCGGGGTGGGTACATCCGATGAGCAGTTCTTC

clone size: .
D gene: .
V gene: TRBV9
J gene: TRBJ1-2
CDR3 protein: CASSVAPSAGYGYTF
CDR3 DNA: TGTGCCAGCAGCGTAGCTCCCTCCGCGGGCTATGGCTACACCTTC

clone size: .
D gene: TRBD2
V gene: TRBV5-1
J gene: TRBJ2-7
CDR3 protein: CASSAGTSGRGEQYF
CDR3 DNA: TGCGCCAGCAGCGCCGGGACTAGCGGGAGGGGAGAGCAGTACTTC

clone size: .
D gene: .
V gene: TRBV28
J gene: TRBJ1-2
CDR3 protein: CASSRRPNYGYTF
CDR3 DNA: TGTGCCAGCAGTCGGCGGCCCAACTATGGCTACACCTTC

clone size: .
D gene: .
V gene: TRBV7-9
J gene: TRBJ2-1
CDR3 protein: CASSRSRITQGPTYNEQFF
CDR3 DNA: TGTGCCAGCAGCCGAAGTCGCATTACTCAGGGTCCCACCTACAATGAGCAGTTCTTC

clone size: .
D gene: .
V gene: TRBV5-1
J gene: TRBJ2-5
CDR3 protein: CASSNGPSILETQYF
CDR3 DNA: TGCGCCAGCAGCAACGGACCTTCGATATTGGAGACCCAGTACTTC

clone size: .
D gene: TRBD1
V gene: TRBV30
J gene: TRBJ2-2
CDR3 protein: CAWRQGYTGELFF
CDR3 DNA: TGTGCCTGGAGACAGGGGTACACCGGGGAGCTGTTTTTT

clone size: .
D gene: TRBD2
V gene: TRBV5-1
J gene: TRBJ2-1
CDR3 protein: CASSPGLADYNEQFF
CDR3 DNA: TGCGCCAGCAGCCCGGGACTAGCGGATTACAATGAGCAGTTCTTC

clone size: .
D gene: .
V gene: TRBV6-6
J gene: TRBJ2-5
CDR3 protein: CASTGSPGSTQYF
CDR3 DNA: TGTGCCAGCACCGGAAGCCCCGGGTCGACCCAGTACTTC

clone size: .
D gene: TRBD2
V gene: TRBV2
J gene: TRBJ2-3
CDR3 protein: CASKVGAGGADTQYF
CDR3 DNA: TGTGCCAGCAAGGTCGGGGCGGGAGGAGCAGATACGCAGTATTTT

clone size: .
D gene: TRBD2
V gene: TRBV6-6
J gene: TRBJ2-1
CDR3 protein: CASSYSSGVYNEQFF
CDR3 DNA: TGTGCCAGCAGTTACTCTAGCGGGGTCTACAATGAGCAGTTCTTC

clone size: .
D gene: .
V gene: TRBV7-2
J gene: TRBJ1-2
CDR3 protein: CASSLGRGKRGYTF
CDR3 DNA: TGTGCCAGCAGCTTGGGGCGGGGGAAGCGTGGCTACACCTTC

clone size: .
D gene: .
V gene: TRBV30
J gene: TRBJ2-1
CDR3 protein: CAWSGTAGPSYNEQFF
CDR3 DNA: TGTGCCTGGAGTGGGACGGCGGGACCGTCCTACAATGAGCAGTTCTTC